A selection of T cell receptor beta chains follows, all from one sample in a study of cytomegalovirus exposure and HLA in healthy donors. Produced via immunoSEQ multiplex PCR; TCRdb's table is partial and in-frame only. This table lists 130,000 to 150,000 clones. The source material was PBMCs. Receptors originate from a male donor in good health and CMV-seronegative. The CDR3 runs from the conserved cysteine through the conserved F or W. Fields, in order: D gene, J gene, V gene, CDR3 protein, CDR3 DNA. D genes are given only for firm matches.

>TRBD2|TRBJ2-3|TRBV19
CASSMRSGGAYSTDTQYF
TGTGCCAGTAGTATGCGTAGCGGGGGCGCGTATAGCACAGATACGCAGTATTTT
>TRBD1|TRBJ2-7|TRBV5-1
CASSSAQTGTGPYEQYF
TGCGCCAGCAGCTCCGCCCAAACCGGGACAGGGCCCTACGAGCAGTACTTC
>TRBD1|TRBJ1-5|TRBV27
CASRQMTGANQPQHF
TGTGCCAGCAGACAAATGACAGGGGCAAATCAGCCCCAGCATTTT
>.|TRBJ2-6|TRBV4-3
CASSQNYPPSLSGANVLTF
TGCGCCAGCAGCCAGAATTATCCTCCCAGTCTCTCTGGGGCCAACGTCCTGACTTTC
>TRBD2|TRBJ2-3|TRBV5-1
CASSRTSGTDTQYF
TGCGCCAGCAGCCGGACTAGCGGCACAGATACGCAGTATTTT
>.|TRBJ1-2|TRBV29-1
CSGREEGGYTF
TGCAGCGGCAGGGAGGAGGGCGGCTACACCTTC
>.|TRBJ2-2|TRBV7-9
CASSLLSRDTGELFF
TGTGCCAGCAGCTTACTGAGCCGGGACACCGGGGAGCTGTTTTTT
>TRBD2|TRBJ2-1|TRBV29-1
CSFTSGRWVEQFF
TGCAGCTTTACTAGCGGGAGGTGGGTGGAGCAGTTCTTC
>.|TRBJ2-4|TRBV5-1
CASSRSGRHLAKNIQYF
TGCGCCAGCAGCCGGTCCGGCAGGCATTTAGCCAAAAACATTCAGTACTTC
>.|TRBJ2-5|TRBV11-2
CASSQQETQYF
TGTGCCAGCAGCCAACAAGAGACCCAGTACTTC
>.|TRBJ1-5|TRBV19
CASKGAGSNQPQHF
TGTGCCAGTAAAGGGGCAGGTAGCAATCAGCCCCAGCATTTT
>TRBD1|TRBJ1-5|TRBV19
CASSGDRRDQPQHF
TGTGCCAGTAGTGGGGACAGGCGAGATCAGCCCCAGCATTTT
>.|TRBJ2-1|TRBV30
CAWSDPPRTYNEQFF
TGTGCCTGGAGTGACCCACCTAGGACCTACAATGAGCAGTTCTTC
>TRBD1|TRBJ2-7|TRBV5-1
CASSARQGAGEQYF
TGCGCCAGCAGCGCAAGACAGGGGGCAGGGGAGCAGTACTTC
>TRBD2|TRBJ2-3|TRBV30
CAWSLLAGGSDTQYF
TGTGCCTGGAGTTTACTAGCGGGAGGCTCGGATACGCAGTATTTT